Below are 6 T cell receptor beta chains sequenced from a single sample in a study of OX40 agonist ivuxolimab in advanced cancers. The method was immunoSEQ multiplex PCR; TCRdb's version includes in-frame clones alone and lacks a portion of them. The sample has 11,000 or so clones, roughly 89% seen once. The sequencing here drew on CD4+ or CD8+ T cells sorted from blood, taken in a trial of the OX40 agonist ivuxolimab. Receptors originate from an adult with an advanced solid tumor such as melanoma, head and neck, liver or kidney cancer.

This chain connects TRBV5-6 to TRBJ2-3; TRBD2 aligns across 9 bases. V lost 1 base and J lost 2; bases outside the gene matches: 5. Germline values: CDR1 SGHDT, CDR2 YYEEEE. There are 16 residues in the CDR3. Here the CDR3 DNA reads TGTGCCAGCAGCTTGCCTAGCGGGACAGACACAGATACGCAGTATTTT. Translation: CASSLPSGTDTDTQYF. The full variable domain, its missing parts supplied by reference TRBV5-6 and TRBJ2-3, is DAGVTQSPTHLIKTRGQQVTLRCSPKSGHDTVSWYQQALGQGPQFIFQYYEEEERQRGNFPDRFSGHQFPNYSSELNVNALLLGDSALYLCASSLPSGTDTDTQYFGPGTRLTVL.

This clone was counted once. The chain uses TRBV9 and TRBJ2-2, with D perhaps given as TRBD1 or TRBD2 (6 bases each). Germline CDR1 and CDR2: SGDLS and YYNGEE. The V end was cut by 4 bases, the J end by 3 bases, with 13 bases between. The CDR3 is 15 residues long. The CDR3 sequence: CASSQGGLHTGELFF. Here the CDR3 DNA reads TGTGCCAGCAGCCAAGGGGGACTTCACACCGGGGAGCTGTTTTTT.

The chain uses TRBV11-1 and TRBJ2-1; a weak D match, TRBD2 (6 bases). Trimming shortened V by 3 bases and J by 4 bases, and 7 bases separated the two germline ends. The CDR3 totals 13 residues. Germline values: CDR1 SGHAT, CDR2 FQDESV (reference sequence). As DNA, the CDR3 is TGTGCCAGCAGCTTCGGGGGTTACAATGAGCAGTTCTTC. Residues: CASSFGGYNEQFF. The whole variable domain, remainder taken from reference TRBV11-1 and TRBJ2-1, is EAEVAQSPRYKITEKSQAVAFWCDPISGHATLYWYRQILGQGPELLVQFQDESVVDDSQLPKDRFSAERLKGVDSTLKIQPAELGDSAMYLCASSFGGYNEQFFGPGTRLTVL.

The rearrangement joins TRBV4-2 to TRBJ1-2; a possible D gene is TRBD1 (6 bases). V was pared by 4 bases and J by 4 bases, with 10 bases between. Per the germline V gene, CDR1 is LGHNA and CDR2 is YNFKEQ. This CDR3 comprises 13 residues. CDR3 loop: CASSPGTSYGYTF. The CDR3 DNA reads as TGTGCCAGCAGCCCCGGGACAAGCTATGGCTACACCTTC.

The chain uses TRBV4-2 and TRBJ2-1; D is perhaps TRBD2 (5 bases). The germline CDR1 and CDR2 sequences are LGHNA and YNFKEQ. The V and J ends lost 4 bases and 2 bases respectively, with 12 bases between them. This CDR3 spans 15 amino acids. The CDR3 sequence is CASSPGAVPYNEQFF. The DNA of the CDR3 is TGTGCCAGCAGCCCAGGAGCGGTCCCCTACAATGAGCAGTTCTTC.

The CDR3 loop reads CASSQVASNQPQHF. The CDR3 DNA is TGTGCCAGCAGCCAAGTGGCCAGCAATCAGCCCCAGCATTTT. This rearrangement joins TRBV4-2 to TRBJ1-5; no clear D. The CDR3 contains 14 residues. The V gene lost 1 base and the J gene lost 1 base, with 5 bases spanning the gap. The germline gives CDR1 LGHNA, CDR2 YNFKEQ.